These T cell receptor beta chains were read from a single sample in a study of CD8 T cells in ankylosing spondylitis. TCRdb used MiXCR to reprocess the 5' RACE reads, holding one entry per CDR3 protein. The repertoire holds under 150,000 distinct CDR3 sequences, with more than 15% as singletons. The sample taken for sequencing was blood, either unsorted or a sorted T cell fraction (not recorded which). These receptors were taken from a male donor with ankylosing spondylitis. Each CDR3 is given with its conserved first and last residue. The D gene is left open where the match is weak. Clone sizes are given selectively: once, few, many, or a class where the clone is expanded.

j_call: TRBJ2-1; clone_size: .; d_call: .; v_call: TRBV11-2; cdr3_aa: CASSLVWYEQFF; cdr3_nt: TGTGCCAGCAGCTTAGTTTGGTATGAGCAGTTCTTC
j_call: TRBJ2-7; clone_size: few; d_call: TRBD2; v_call: TRBV5-6; cdr3_aa: CASSLASGRTHSYEQYF; cdr3_nt: TGTGCCAGCAGCTTGGCCAGCGGGAGGACCCACTCCTACGAGCAGTACTTC
j_call: TRBJ2-7; clone_size: few; d_call: .; v_call: TRBV4-1; cdr3_aa: CASSQERTPSSYEQYF; cdr3_nt: TGCGCCAGCAGCCAAGAAAGGACTCCAAGCTCCTACGAGCAGTACTTC
j_call: TRBJ2-7; clone_size: .; d_call: .; v_call: TRBV4-3; cdr3_aa: CASSQGVSDSSYEQYF; cdr3_nt: TGCGCCAGCAGCCAAGGAGTTAGCGATAGCTCCTACGAGCAGTACTTC
j_call: TRBJ2-1; clone_size: .; d_call: TRBD2; v_call: TRBV11-2; cdr3_aa: CASSPGLAGVEQFF; cdr3_nt: TGTGCCAGCAGCCCTGGACTAGCGGGAGTTGAGCAGTTCTTC
j_call: TRBJ2-2; clone_size: few; d_call: .; v_call: TRBV7-9; cdr3_aa: CASSLASEWVAGELFF; cdr3_nt: TGTGCCAGCAGCTTAGCGTCCGAGTGGGTGGCCGGGGAGCTGTTTTTT
j_call: TRBJ1-6; clone_size: .; d_call: TRBD1; v_call: TRBV6-1; cdr3_aa: CASRETGQGASPLHF; cdr3_nt: TGTGCCAGCAGGGAAACGGGACAGGGGGCTTCACCCCTCCACTTT
j_call: TRBJ1-2; clone_size: .; d_call: .; v_call: TRBV25-1; cdr3_aa: CASSGTGLWYGYTF; cdr3_nt: TGTGCCAGCAGTGGAACCGGGCTCTGGTATGGCTACACCTTC
j_call: TRBJ2-1; clone_size: few; d_call: .; v_call: TRBV4-3; cdr3_aa: CASSQETDNEQFF; cdr3_nt: TGCGCCAGCAGCCAAGAGACAGACAATGAGCAGTTCTTC
j_call: TRBJ2-2; clone_size: .; d_call: TRBD2; v_call: TRBV19; cdr3_aa: CASSGTIYSYAGELFF; cdr3_nt: TGTGCCAGTAGTGGGACTATCTACTCTTACGCCGGGGAGCTGTTTTTT
j_call: TRBJ2-2; clone_size: .; d_call: .; v_call: TRBV12-3/TRBV12-4; cdr3_aa: CASSYGIGGELFF; cdr3_nt: TGTGCCAGCAGTTATGGAATAGGCGGGGAGCTGTTTTTT
j_call: TRBJ2-1; clone_size: few; d_call: TRBD1; v_call: TRBV7-9; cdr3_aa: CASSFERQGEQFF; cdr3_nt: TGTGCCAGCAGCTTCGAACGACAGGGAGAGCAGTTCTTC
j_call: TRBJ1-3; clone_size: few; d_call: .; v_call: TRBV29-1; cdr3_aa: CSVVMGAGGNTIYF; cdr3_nt: TGCAGCGTTGTTATGGGGGCAGGGGGAAACACCATATATTTT
j_call: TRBJ2-5; clone_size: many; d_call: TRBD1; v_call: TRBV10-1; cdr3_aa: CASSPGTGGRETQYF; cdr3_nt: TGCGCCAGCAGCCCCGGGACAGGGGGCCGAGAGACCCAGTACTTC
j_call: TRBJ2-1; clone_size: once; d_call: .; v_call: TRBV29-1; cdr3_aa: CSVAGPYNEQFF; cdr3_nt: TGCAGCGTGGCAGGGCCCTACAATGAGCAGTTCTTC
j_call: TRBJ2-3; clone_size: .; d_call: TRBD2; v_call: TRBV9; cdr3_aa: CASSASSGISTDTQYF; cdr3_nt: TGTGCCAGCAGCGCTAGTAGCGGGATTAGCACAGATACGCAGTATTTT
j_call: TRBJ2-1; clone_size: few; d_call: .; v_call: TRBV6-1; cdr3_aa: CASSPGPSYNEQFF; cdr3_nt: TGTGCCAGCAGTCCAGGACCCTCCTACAATGAGCAGTTCTTC
j_call: TRBJ2-1; clone_size: few; d_call: .; v_call: TRBV27; cdr3_aa: CASSWLSSLGEQFF; cdr3_nt: TGTGCCAGCAGTTGGCTCAGTTCCCTTGGTGAGCAGTTCTTC
j_call: TRBJ2-5; clone_size: .; d_call: TRBD1; v_call: TRBV4-1; cdr3_aa: CASSQGGVATGGFETQYF; cdr3_nt: TGCGCCAGCAGCCAAGGTGGGGTAGCGACAGGGGGCTTCGAGACCCAGTACTTC
j_call: TRBJ2-1; clone_size: few; d_call: TRBD2; v_call: TRBV19; cdr3_aa: CASSINWLAGDHEQFF; cdr3_nt: TGTGCCAGTAGTATAAATTGGCTAGCGGGAGACCATGAGCAGTTCTTC
j_call: TRBJ2-5; clone_size: .; d_call: .; v_call: TRBV11-2; cdr3_aa: CASSPYNGQETQYF; cdr3_nt: TGTGCCAGCAGCCCCTATAATGGCCAAGAGACCCAGTACTTC
j_call: TRBJ2-7; clone_size: .; d_call: .; v_call: TRBV27; cdr3_aa: CASSLLTSYEQYF; cdr3_nt: TGTGCCAGCAGTTTATTGACTAGCTACGAGCAGTACTTC
j_call: TRBJ2-1; clone_size: .; d_call: .; v_call: TRBV24-1; cdr3_aa: CATSSLQGYNEQFF; cdr3_nt: TGTGCCACCAGTTCCCTTCAGGGTTACAATGAGCAGTTCTTC
j_call: TRBJ2-1; clone_size: .; d_call: TRBD2; v_call: TRBV7-9; cdr3_aa: CASSGLAGYNEQFF; cdr3_nt: TGTGCCAGCAGTGGACTAGCGGGGTACAATGAGCAGTTCTTC
j_call: TRBJ2-7; clone_size: few; d_call: TRBD1; v_call: TRBV10-2; cdr3_aa: CASSYNLDRGGDEQYF; cdr3_nt: TGCGCCAGCAGTTATAACCTGGACAGGGGGGGGGACGAGCAGTACTTC
j_call: TRBJ1-1; clone_size: few; d_call: .; v_call: TRBV12-3/TRBV12-4; cdr3_aa: CASSLTGAGNTEAFF; cdr3_nt: TGTGCCAGCAGTTTAACGGGGGCCGGGAACACTGAAGCTTTCTTT
j_call: TRBJ2-1; clone_size: few; d_call: TRBD2; v_call: TRBV12-3/TRBV12-4; cdr3_aa: CASPPGLAGGLPYNEQFF; cdr3_nt: TGTGCCAGCCCCCCCGGACTAGCGGGAGGCCTTCCCTACAATGAGCAGTTCTTC
j_call: TRBJ2-7; clone_size: few; d_call: TRBD1; v_call: TRBV27; cdr3_aa: CASSLSHRGIAAEQYF; cdr3_nt: TGTGCCAGCAGTTTATCCCACAGGGGAATCGCGGCCGAGCAGTACTTC
j_call: TRBJ1-1; clone_size: .; d_call: .; v_call: TRBV7-3; cdr3_aa: CASSSLMNTEAFF; cdr3_nt: TGTGCCAGCAGCTCCCTTATGAACACTGAAGCTTTCTTT
j_call: TRBJ2-7; clone_size: .; d_call: .; v_call: TRBV5-1; cdr3_aa: CASSVTGRSYEQYF; cdr3_nt: TGCGCCAGCAGCGTGACAGGGAGGTCCTACGAGCAGTACTTC
j_call: TRBJ2-2; clone_size: few; d_call: .; v_call: TRBV2; cdr3_aa: CASRENTGELFF; cdr3_nt: TGTGCCAGCAGGGAGAACACCGGGGAGCTGTTTTTT